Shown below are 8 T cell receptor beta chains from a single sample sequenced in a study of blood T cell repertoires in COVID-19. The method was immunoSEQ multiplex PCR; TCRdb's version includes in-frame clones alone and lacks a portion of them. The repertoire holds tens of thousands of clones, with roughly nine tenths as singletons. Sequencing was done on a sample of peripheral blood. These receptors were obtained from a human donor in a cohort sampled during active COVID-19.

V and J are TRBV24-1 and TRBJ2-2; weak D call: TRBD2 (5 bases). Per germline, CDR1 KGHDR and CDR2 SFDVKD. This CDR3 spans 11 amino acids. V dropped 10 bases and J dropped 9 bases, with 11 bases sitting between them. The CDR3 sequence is CATSNGRELFF. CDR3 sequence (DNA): TGTGCCACGTCTAACGGGAGGGAGCTGTTTTTT.

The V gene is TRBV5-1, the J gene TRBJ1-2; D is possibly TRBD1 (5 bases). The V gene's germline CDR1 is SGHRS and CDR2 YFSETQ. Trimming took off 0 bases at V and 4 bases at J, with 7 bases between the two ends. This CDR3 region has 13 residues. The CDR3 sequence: CASSLGTFYGYTF. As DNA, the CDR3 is TGCGCCAGCAGCTTGGGGACATTCTATGGCTACACCTTC.

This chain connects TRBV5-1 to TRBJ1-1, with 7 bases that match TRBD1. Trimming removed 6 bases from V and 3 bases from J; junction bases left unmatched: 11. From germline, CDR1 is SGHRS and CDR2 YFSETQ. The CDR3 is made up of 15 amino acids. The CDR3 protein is CASKGEGAQDTEAFF. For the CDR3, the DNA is TGCGCCAGCAAGGGAGAGGGGGCGCAGGACACTGAAGCTTTCTTT.

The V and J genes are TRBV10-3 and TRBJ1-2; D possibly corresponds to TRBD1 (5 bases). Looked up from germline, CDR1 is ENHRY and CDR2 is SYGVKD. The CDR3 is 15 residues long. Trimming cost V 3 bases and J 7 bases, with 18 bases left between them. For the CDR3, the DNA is TGTGCCATCAGTGAAATACGGGGGGAATGGGGTGGCTACACCTTC. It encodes CAISEIRGEWGGYTF.

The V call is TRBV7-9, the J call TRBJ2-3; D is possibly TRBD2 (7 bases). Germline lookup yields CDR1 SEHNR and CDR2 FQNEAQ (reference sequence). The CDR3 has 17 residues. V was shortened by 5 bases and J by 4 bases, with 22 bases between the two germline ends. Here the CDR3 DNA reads TGTGCCAGCAGCCCCAGCCGGGGAGGGGGGGGATCAGATACGCAGTATTTT. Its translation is CASSPSRGGGGSDTQYF.

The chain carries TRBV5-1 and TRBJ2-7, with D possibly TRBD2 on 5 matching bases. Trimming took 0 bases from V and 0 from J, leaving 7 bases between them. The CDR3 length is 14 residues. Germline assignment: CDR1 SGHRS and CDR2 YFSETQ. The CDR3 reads CASSLVRGSYEQYF. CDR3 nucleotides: TGCGCCAGCAGCTTGGTTCGGGGCTCCTACGAGCAGTACTTC.

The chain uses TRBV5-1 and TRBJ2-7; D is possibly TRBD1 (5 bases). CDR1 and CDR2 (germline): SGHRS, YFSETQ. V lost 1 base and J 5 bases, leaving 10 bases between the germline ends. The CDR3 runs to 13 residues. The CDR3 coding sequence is TGCGCCAGCAGCTTGAGGCAGGGTGACGAGCAGTACTTC. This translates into CASSLRQGDEQYF. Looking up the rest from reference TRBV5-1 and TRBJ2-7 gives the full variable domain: KAGVTQTPRYLIKTRGQQVTLSCSPISGHRSVSWYQQTPGQGLQFLFEYFSETQRNKGNFPGRFSGRQFSNSRSEMNVSTLELGDSALYLCASSLRQGDEQYFGPGTRLTVT.

In DNA form, the CDR3 reads TGCGCCAGCAGCCAAAAAACCTCCGGGACTAGCGGGGGGGGCATAAATGAGCAGTTCTTC. Protein sequence: CASSQKTSGTSGGGINEQFF. The J gene is TRBJ2-1, the V gene TRBV4-1, with 16 bases fitting TRBD2. The CDR3 extends over 20 amino acids. The germline V gene has CDR1 MGHRA and CDR2 YSYEKL. After removal of 2 bases from V and 7 bases from J, the junction contained 14 bases not matched to a gene.